This entry lists 14 T cell receptor beta chains sequenced from one sample in a study of T cells in Graves' hyperthyroidism and ophthalmopathy. What was amplified from RNA transcripts were TCR beta CDR3 regions. The primer set for the first-round RT-PCR of the TCR CDR3 was HTBI. TCRdb redid the calling of the multiplex PCR reads with MiXCR, one entry per CDR3 protein. The table shows more than 100,000 distinct CDR3 sequences, with roughly 47% occurring only once. Sequences were obtained from blood. The origin of the receptors is a man aged 35-49 years with Graves' hyperthyroidism.

The rearrangement links TRBV2 to TRBJ1-4; D gene ambiguous. The ends were cut back, 11 bases at V and 5 bases at J, with 18 bases in the middle. CDR3 length: 14 amino acids. Germline V gene lookup returns CDR1 SNHLY and CDR2 FYNNEI. The CDR3 bases are TGTGCCGGCACCCGGACTAGAGGGAATGAAAAACTGTTTTTT. It translates to CAGTRTRGNEKLFF.

The chain links TRBV13 to TRBJ1-2, with 8 nucleotides matching TRBD1. The J segment lost 4 bases and the V segment lost 4 bases, leaving 5 bases of the junction unmatched. CDR3 length: 14 residues. Per the germline V gene, CDR1 is PRHDT and CDR2 is FYEKMQ (reference sequence). In DNA, the CDR3 is TGTGCCAGCAGCTGGGTGACAGGGGCCTATGGCTACACCTTC. Its protein is CASSWVTGAYGYTF.

The V and J genes are TRBV9 and TRBJ1-4; D unresolved. The CDR3 length is 17 residues. In germline, CDR1 is SGDLS, CDR2 YYNGEE. Deletions cut 0 bases from V and 7 bases from J, with 19 bases between. CDR3 nucleotide sequence: TGTGCCAGCAGCGTAGACAGTCAAATAACGAACACTGAAAAACTGTTTTTT. It is translated as CASSVDSQITNTEKLFF.

This clonotype showed up many times. The rearrangement uses TRBV9 and TRBJ2-7, with D maybe TRBD2 (5 bases). Trimming left V 4 bases short and J 2 bases short, with 19 bases between. The CDR3 consists of 16 residues. Germline CDR1 SGDLS, CDR2 YYNGEE. This chain's CDR3 is CASSPRHRAAAYEQYF. The CDR3 DNA sequence: TGTGCCAGCAGCCCGAGGCACAGAGCAGCGGCCTACGAGCAGTACTTC.

The chain uses TRBV20-1 and TRBJ2-5; perhaps D is TRBD1 or TRBD2 (6 bases each). V was trimmed by 6 bases and J by 9 bases, leaving 26 bases between them. Germline V gives CDR1 DFQATT, CDR2 SNEGSKA (reference sequence). The CDR3 extends over 15 amino acids. Here the CDR3 reads CSASEIGGQNQPQYF. In DNA form, the CDR3 reads TGCAGTGCATCCGAGATAGGGGGGCAAAATCAGCCCCAGTACTTC.

Many counts were recorded for this clonotype. The chain joins TRBV27 to TRBJ1-2, with D possibly TRBD1 on 5 matching bases. The CDR3 contains 15 residues. The V gene's germline CDR1 is MNHEY and CDR2 SMNVEV (reference sequence). Between the trimmed V and J ends, which lost 5 bases and 4 bases, there was a span of 17 bases. The CDR3 loop reads CASSPFYGGTYGYTF. The CDR3 DNA is TGTGCCAGCAGTCCCTTTTACGGAGGGACCTATGGCTACACCTTC.

On this clonotype: No conserved phenylalanine or tryptophan is present at the end of the CDR3, so a read error is the likely explanation. V gene TRBV10-2 combines with J gene TRBJ2-5; a weak D match, TRBD2 (6 bases). Germline V gene sequence: CDR1 WSHSY, CDR2 SAAADI. The CDR3 extends over 12 amino acids. Here the CDR3 reads CASSDRGETQYL. The DNA for the CDR3 is TGTGCCAGCAGTGATCGGGGGGAGACCCAGTACCTC.

V is TRBV7-2 and J is TRBJ1-2, with 10 bases matching TRBD1. With V trimmed by 5 bases and J by 4 bases, 7 bases remained unmatched. This CDR3 is 15 amino acids long. Per the germline V gene, CDR1 is SGHTA and CDR2 is FQGNSA. CDR3 protein: CASSPRDRGIYGYTF. DNA of the CDR3: TGTGCCAGCAGCCCCCGGGACAGGGGTATCTATGGCTACACCTTC.

This clonotype has a count of ten or more. The V gene is TRBV5-4, the J gene TRBJ1-1, with TRBD1 identical over 10 bases. V shed 1 base and J 3 bases; nucleotides not matched to a gene: 3. The CDR3 runs 15 residues. Germline assignment: CDR1 SGHNT and CDR2 YYREEE (reference sequence). The CDR3 is CASSLIGTGDTEAFF. DNA of the CDR3: TGTGCCAGCAGCTTGATCGGGACAGGGGACACTGAAGCTTTCTTT. Based on the CDR3 plus reference TRBV5-4 and TRBJ1-1, the full variable domain is ETGVTQSPTHLIKTRGQQVTLRCSSQSGHNTVSWYQQALGQGPQFIFQYYREEENGRGNFPPRFSGLQFPNYSSELNVNALELDDSALYLCASSLIGTGDTEAFFGQGTRLTVV.

At least ten counts were recorded for this clonotype. The J gene is TRBJ1-6, the V gene TRBV2; 8 nucleotides match TRBD1. V was pared by 4 bases and J by 5 bases, with 1 base of the junction left unmatched. The CDR3 contains 14 residues. The V gene's germline CDR1 is SNHLY and CDR2 FYNNEI. In DNA form, the CDR3 reads TGTGCCAGCAGTGGGGACAGGAATAATTCACCCCTCCACTTT. This sequence encodes CASSGDRNNSPLHF.

This clonotype was recorded at least ten times. The chain carries TRBV27 and TRBJ2-7; D gene uncertain. CDR1 is MNHEY and CDR2 is SMNVEV in the germline V gene (reference sequence). This CDR3 is 13 amino acids long. Trimming took 1 base from V and 7 from J, leaving 11 bases between them. As DNA, the CDR3 is TGTGCCAGCAGTTTATATCCAACTACGGAGCAGTACTTC. Translating it yields CASSLYPTTEQYF.

The chain recombines TRBV29-1 with TRBJ1-2; 9 bases align to TRBD1. This CDR3 has 12 amino acids. J gave up 8 bases and V 6 bases, and 7 bases lay outside the gene matches. The germline gives CDR1 SQVTM, CDR2 ANQGSEA. CDR3 in DNA: TGCAGCGTCAACGGACAGGGGCAAGGCTACACCTTC. Its translation: CSVNGQGQGYTF.

This clonotype was recorded many times. The chain employs TRBV5-8 and TRBJ1-2; TRBD1 aligns across 11 bases. In germline, CDR1 is SGHTS, CDR2 YDEGEE. V gave up 4 bases and J gave up 8 bases; unmatched junction bases: 7. The CDR3 covers 14 residues. DNA for the CDR3: TGTGCCAGCAGCCAAGGACAGGGGGCGCAAGGCTACACCTTC. Amino acids: CASSQGQGAQGYTF.

As for this clonotype: A much more abundant neighbour one base away suggests this may be a read error. The chain is built from TRBV6-2 or TRBV6-3 and TRBJ2-1, with 7 bases fitting TRBD2. Per germline, CDR1 MNHEY and CDR2 SVGEGT. This CDR3 is 13 amino acids long. CDR3 nucleotides: TGTGCCAGCAGTTATGGGCGGGAGCGTGAGCAGGTCTTC. The encoded protein is CASSYGREREQVF.